A selection of T cell receptor beta chains follows, all from one sample in a study of shared clonotypes between healthy human individuals. Measured with immunoSEQ multiplex PCR; TCRdb has only the in-frame clones, and not every one. The sample lists about 1.1 million clones, approximately 80% occurring once. Sequencing was carried out using memory CD4+ T cells from PBMCs. The receptors were sampled from a young man in good health. Some clones in this sample may be carry-over from other donors' samples. Each CDR3 is given with its conserved first and last residue. A D gene is named only where the DNA matches it firmly. Expanded clones get a size class; other rows say once, few or many, or leave the size out.

V: TRBV9; D: -; J: TRBJ1-5; size: -; DNA: TGTGCCAGCAGCGTCGGGCAGGTTGATCAGCCCCAGCATTTT; CDR3: CASSVGQVDQPQHF
V: TRBV28; D: -; J: TRBJ2-1; size: -; DNA: TGTGCCAGCAGCGATGGGGGCGATGGGGGCAATGAGCAGTTCTTC; CDR3: CASSDGGDGGNEQFF
V: TRBV10-3; D: -; J: TRBJ2-6; size: -; DNA: TGTGCCATCAGTGGGGGGGCCCTCTCTGGGGCCAACGTCCTGACTTTC; CDR3: CAISGGALSGANVLTF
V: TRBV28; D: -; J: TRBJ1-5; size: -; DNA: TGTGCCAGCAGTTTGTTCAGGGGACGGAATCAGCCCCAGCATTTT; CDR3: CASSLFRGRNQPQHF
V: TRBV7-9; D: -; J: TRBJ1-1; size: few; DNA: TGTGCCAGCAGCCCCCGGTCGGGGGGCGGGGTGACCACTGAAGCTTTCTTT; CDR3: CASSPRSGGGVTTEAFF
V: TRBV19; D: -; J: TRBJ1-5; size: -; DNA: TGTGCCAGTAGTACTGGGGACATCCTAAATCAGCCCCGGCATTTT; CDR3: CASSTGDILNQPRHF
V: TRBV30; D: -; J: TRBJ1-5; size: few; DNA: TGTGCCTGGAGTGAGGGGGGCGGGCAGCCCCAGCATTTT; CDR3: CAWSEGGGQPQHF
V: TRBV28; D: TRBD1; J: TRBJ1-2; size: -; DNA: TGTGCCAGCAGTTCGACAGGGGGCGACTATGGCTACACCTTC; CDR3: CASSSTGGDYGYTF
V: TRBV14; D: -; J: TRBJ2-7; size: -; DNA: TGTGCCAGCAGCCAAGACCTTGGGACAAAGTCCTACGAGCAGTACTTC; CDR3: CASSQDLGTKSYEQYF
V: TRBV18; D: -; J: TRBJ1-1; size: -; DNA: TGTGCCAGCTCACCGGGACCCCAATTCTCTGAAGCTTTCTTT; CDR3: CASSPGPQFSEAFF
V: TRBV7-2; D: TRBD1; J: TRBJ2-2; size: -; DNA: TGTGCCAGCAGCTCCGGACAGGGTTACGCCGGGGAGCTGTTTTTT; CDR3: CASSSGQGYAGELFF
V: TRBV5-1; D: -; J: TRBJ2-5; size: -; DNA: TGCGCCAGCAGCTTGGAGTGGGGGGCCCAGTACTTC; CDR3: CASSLEWGAQYF
V: TRBV11-3; D: -; J: TRBJ1-4; size: -; DNA: TGTGCCAGCAGCTTAGCAGGGACTGGAGAAAAACTGTTTTTT; CDR3: CASSLAGTGEKLFF
V: TRBV14; D: -; J: TRBJ2-1; size: -; DNA: TGTGCCAGCAGCCCATATAGCGGTGGGTCCTACAATGAGCAGTTCTTC; CDR3: CASSPYSGGSYNEQFF